The 30 T cell receptor beta chains below were found in one sample sequenced in a study of beta chain features in type 1 diabetes. Study outcomes and limitations: Among all four CD4+ subsets, Type 1 diabetes patients had TCRB CDR3s that were moderately but significantly shorter.

Since all of the isolated RNA was reverse transcribed, expressed TCRB transcripts were what got sequenced. Repertoires were generated with immunoSEQ multiplex PCR, while TCRdb's copy carries only in-frame clones and drops some. Of around 260,000 clones in the sample, about a fifth were seen once. Their antigens are not known. Sequenced sample: naive CD4+ T cells from blood. All receptors come from a woman aged 40 to 50 with type 1 diabetes.

This clone was seen a few times. CDR3 sequence (DNA): TGCGCCAGCAGCCGGGTGACAGGGGGCAATCAGCCCCAGCATTTT. It encodes CASSRVTGGNQPQHF. The rearrangement joins TRBV4-1 to TRBJ1-5; TRBD1 matches at 8 bases. With 4 bases clipped from V and 2 bases from J, the junction kept 4 bases outside the gene matches. Germline V CDR1 and CDR2: MGHRA, YSYEKL. The CDR3 spans 15 residues.

This clone has just a few counts. The CDR3 bases are TGTGCCAGCAGTGAAAGACTAGCGGGGAGCACAGATACGCAGTATTTT. This encodes CASSERLAGSTDTQYF. V and J are TRBV2 and TRBJ2-3, with 11 bases matching TRBD2. The length of the CDR3 is 16 residues. V lost 2 bases to trimming and J lost 0 bases; unmatched junction nucleotides: 1. Germline V lookup: CDR1 SNHLY, CDR2 FYNNEI.

This clone was found once. The chain has TRBV11-2 and TRBJ2-1, with D perhaps TRBD2 (5 bases). The CDR3 has 13 amino acids. The V and J ends lost 5 bases and 16 bases respectively, with 21 bases between them. The germline gives CDR1 SGHAT, CDR2 FQNNGV. CDR3 loop: CASSADSMRAPFF. In DNA, the CDR3 is TGTGCCAGCAGCGCCGACTCTATGAGGGCTCCATTCTTC.

This chain connects TRBV19 to TRBJ2-1, with 8 bases identical to TRBD2. Trimming cost V 8 bases and J 9 bases; bases outside gene matches: 3. Germline V gene sequence: CDR1 LNHDA, CDR2 SQIVND (reference sequence). CDR3 size: 11 residues. The CDR3, as DNA: TGTGCCAGTCGGGAGGGATTTGAGCAGTTCTTC. Encoded protein: CASREGFEQFF.

This clone was detected only a few times. V is TRBV29-1 and J is TRBJ2-1, with TRBD2 matching 11 bases. Germline CDR1 SQVTM, CDR2 ANQGSEA. J gave up 9 bases and V 4 bases, and 8 bases lay outside the gene matches. There are 14 residues in the CDR3. CDR3 DNA sequence: TGCAGCGTTGGTCTAGCGGGGGGCATCAGTGAGCAGTTCTTC. Its translation: CSVGLAGGISEQFF.

The CDR3 nucleotides are TGTGCCAGCAGTTCCTTGCAGGACAATGAGCAGTTCTTC. Protein sequence: CASSSLQDNEQFF. V is TRBV28 and J is TRBJ2-1, with D unclear. This CDR3 has 13 residues. The germline V and J ends were trimmed by 4 bases and 5 bases, with 9 bases remaining between them. CDR1 and CDR2 (germline): MDHEN, SYDVKM. The full variable domain, rest sourced from reference TRBV28 and TRBJ2-1, is DVKVTQSSRYLVKRTGEKVFLECVQDMDHENMFWYRQDPGLGLRLIYFSYDVKMKEKGDIPEGYSVSREKKERFSLILESASTNQTSMYLCASSSLQDNEQFFGPGTRLTVL.

This clone was seen a single time. The V gene is TRBV9, the J gene TRBJ2-7; D might be TRBD1 (6 bases). This CDR3 comprises 13 residues. Germline CDR1 reads SGDLS; CDR2 reads YYNGEE. The germline V and J ends were trimmed by 5 bases and 0 bases, with 9 bases remaining between them. CDR3 DNA sequence: TGTGCCAGCAGTCAGGGGCCCTCCTACGAGCAGTACTTC. Translation: CASSQGPSYEQYF.

There are a few counts of this clone. The gene calls are TRBV29-1 and TRBJ1-2; 8 nucleotides agree with TRBD1. V lost 6 bases and J lost 5; bases outside the gene matches: 5. This CDR3 is 12 amino acids long. Germline CDR1 and CDR2: SQVTM and ANQGSEA. CDR3 bases: TGCAGCGTGGACAGGGCAGGGTATGGCTACACCTTC. Translation gives CSVDRAGYGYTF. Complete variable domain (other parts from reference TRBV29-1 and TRBJ1-2): SAVISQKPSRDICQRGTSLTIQCQVDSQVTMMFWYRQQPGQSLTLIATANQGSEATYESGFVIDKFPISRPNLTFSTLTVSNMSPEDSSIYLCSVDRAGYGYTFGSGTRLTVV.

This clone has a handful of counts. The chain uses TRBV6-5 and TRBJ1-1, with D possibly being TRBD1 (6 bases). The V gene's germline CDR1 is MNHEY and CDR2 SVGAGI. The CDR3 consists of 16 residues. Between the trimmed V and J ends, which lost 0 bases and 1 base, there was a span of 12 bases. The CDR3 region has the DNA TGTGCCAGCAGTTACTCCCTGGGGGCTCCGAACACTGAAGCTTTCTTT. Translated: CASSYSLGAPNTEAFF.

The rearrangement joins TRBV6-6 to TRBJ2-1, with 8 bases that match TRBD2. Germline V gives CDR1 MNHNY, CDR2 SVGAGI (reference sequence). This CDR3 spans 15 amino acids. J was trimmed by 0 bases and V by 2 bases; bases with no gene match: 0. The CDR3 nucleotides are TGTGCCAGCAGTTACAGCGGGAGCTCCTACAATGAGCAGTTCTTC. Its translation: CASSYSGSSYNEQFF.

This clone was picked up a small number of times. The chain joins TRBV5-4 to TRBJ2-1; the match to TRBD2 covers 9 bases. V lost 4 bases, J lost 1 base, and 6 bases stayed unmatched. The germline V gene has CDR1 SGHNT and CDR2 YYREEE (reference sequence). This CDR3 has 16 residues. The CDR3 DNA is TGTGCCAGCAGCCTAGGGACTAGCCGTTCCTACAATGAGCAGTTCTTC. It specifies CASSLGTSRSYNEQFF.

The chain is built from TRBV30 and TRBJ2-1; TRBD2 agrees at 15 bases. CDR3 length equals 13 residues. J was trimmed by 7 bases and V by 5 bases; bases with no gene match: 0. Germline values: CDR1 GTSNPN, CDR2 SVGIG (reference sequence). The CDR3 protein is CAWGLAGGNEQFF. The CDR3 region has the DNA TGTGCCTGGGGACTAGCGGGGGGGAATGAGCAGTTCTTC.

V usage is TRBV7-2 and J usage is TRBJ2-1, with no clear D. This CDR3 spans 13 amino acids. CDR1 is SGHTA, CDR2 FQGNSA, per germline. Trimming pared 1 base from V and 7 bases from J, leaving 8 bases between. CDR3 nucleotides: TGTGCCAGCAGCTTAGATGGCCAGAATGAGCAGTTCTTC. Its protein product is CASSLDGQNEQFF. The entire variable domain, with the rest obtained from reference TRBV7-2 and TRBJ2-1, is as follows: GAGVSQSPSNKVTEKGKDVELRCDPISGHTALYWYRQSLGQGLEFLIYFQGNSAPDKSGLPSDRFSAERTGGSVSTLTIQRTQQEDSAVYLCASSLDGQNEQFFGPGTRLTVL.

The V and J genes are TRBV5-1 and TRBJ2-7, with D perhaps TRBD2 (5 bases). Germline V gives CDR1 SGHRS, CDR2 YFSETQ. The ends were cut back, 4 bases at V and 0 bases at J, with 14 bases in the middle. This CDR3 region has 15 residues. CDR3 protein: CASSGLREPSYEQYF. Written as DNA, the CDR3 is TGCGCCAGCAGCGGGCTACGGGAACCCTCCTACGAGCAGTACTTC.

V usage is TRBV9 and J usage is TRBJ1-2, with TRBD1 matching over 8 bases. This CDR3 is 15 amino acids long. Germline V lookup: CDR1 SGDLS, CDR2 YYNGEE. Trimming cost V 0 bases and J 4 bases; bases outside gene matches: 5. The CDR3 region has the DNA TGTGCCAGCAGCGTAGACGGACAGGGCTTCTATGGCTACACCTTC. Amino acids: CASSVDGQGFYGYTF.

This clone was recorded only once. The rearrangement links TRBV11-1 to TRBJ1-1; 9 nucleotides line up with TRBD1. Germline trimming cut 8 bases from V and 5 bases from J; bases unmatched to any gene: 12. The CDR3 has 15 residues. Germline values: CDR1 SGHAT, CDR2 FQDESV (reference sequence). As DNA, the CDR3 is TGTGCCAGCGGATTCCGGACAGGGGTAGGGACTGAAGCTTTCTTT. It translates to CASGFRTGVGTEAFF.

V gene TRBV20-1 combines with J gene TRBJ2-7, with no clear D. Germline V gene sequence: CDR1 DFQATT, CDR2 SNEGSKA (reference sequence). The CDR3 runs to 11 residues. The V and J ends lost 3 bases and 4 bases respectively, with 7 bases between them. The CDR3 protein is CSASMLYEQYF. CDR3 sequence (DNA): TGCAGTGCTAGTATGCTATACGAGCAGTACTTC.

The table lists this clone with a few counts. The chain employs TRBV28 and TRBJ2-1, with D maybe TRBD2 (5 bases). This CDR3 region has 14 residues. V lost 7 bases and J lost 6, with 16 bases in between. Germline V gene sequence: CDR1 MDHEN, CDR2 SYDVKM. The CDR3 DNA reads TGTGCCAGCAACCCCAGCGGCCCGACCAATGAGCAGTTCTTC. Translating it yields CASNPSGPTNEQFF.

This clone was picked up a small number of times. The chain combines TRBV4-2 with TRBJ2-2; TRBD2 aligns across 8 bases. Germline CDR1 and CDR2: LGHNA and YNFKEQ. This CDR3 spans 17 amino acids. V trimming: 0 bases; J trimming: 3 bases; junction bases outside the gene matches: 6. The CDR3 protein is CASSQDLRGADTGELFF. The CDR3, as DNA: TGTGCCAGCAGCCAAGATTTGCGGGGGGCCGACACCGGGGAGCTGTTTTTT.

The V and J genes are TRBV29-1 and TRBJ2-6, with 7 bases lining up with TRBD2. Germline assignment: CDR1 SQVTM and CDR2 ANQGSEA. The trim removed 6 bases at V and 1 base at J, leaving 15 bases unmatched. The CDR3 spans 18 residues. CDR3 in amino acids: CSVPAGVPSESGANVLTF. In nucleotides, the CDR3 is TGCAGCGTCCCCGCGGGGGTGCCCTCCGAATCTGGGGCCAACGTCCTGACTTTC.

The sample holds a few counts of this clone. The chain has TRBV7-9 and TRBJ1-2, with TRBD1 matching 9 bases. J was trimmed by 6 bases and V by 4 bases; bases with no gene match: 6. This CDR3 is 14 amino acids long. The germline V gene encodes CDR1 SEHNR and CDR2 FQNEAQ (reference sequence). CDR3: CASSSPDRGNGYTF. The CDR3 nucleotides are TGTGCCAGCAGCTCCCCGGACAGGGGCAATGGCTACACCTTC.

This chain connects TRBV19 to TRBJ1-1; the match to TRBD1 covers 9 bases. The germline V gene encodes CDR1 LNHDA and CDR2 SQIVND (reference sequence). The CDR3 consists of 13 residues. V was clipped by 6 bases and J by 5 bases; unmatched bases: 4. The CDR3 spells CASSDDRGTEAFF. As DNA, the CDR3 is TGTGCCAGTAGCGACGACAGGGGGACTGAAGCTTTCTTT.

The V and J genes are TRBV2 and TRBJ2-3; 10 nucleotides agree with TRBD2. This CDR3 contains 13 residues. Germline CDR1 reads SNHLY; CDR2 reads FYNNEI. The trim removed 8 bases at V and 8 bases at J, leaving 7 bases unmatched. In DNA form, the CDR3 reads TGTGCCAGCCTAGCGGGAGTGTGGGTTACGCAGTATTTT. Amino acids: CASLAGVWVTQYF.

The CDR3 DNA is TGCGCCAGCAGCTTGGGACAGTCCCCTAGCACAGATACGCAGTATTTT. Encoded protein: CASSLGQSPSTDTQYF. The V and J genes are TRBV5-1 and TRBJ2-3; weak D call: TRBD1 (5 bases). Germline CDR1 reads SGHRS; CDR2 reads YFSETQ. V lost 0 bases to trimming and J lost 0 bases, with 11 bases between them. The CDR3 has 16 amino acids.

This clone turned up a few times. The CDR3 is CASSLSVGSPDTQYF. The CDR3 DNA follows: TGTGCCAGCAGCTTAAGCGTTGGTTCCCCAGATACGCAGTATTTT. The genes are TRBV7-3 and TRBJ2-3; unclear D gene. The CDR3 length is 15 residues. The V end lost 1 base, the J end lost 4 bases, and 12 bases lay between the germline ends. CDR1 and CDR2 from the germline V gene are SGHTA and FQGTGA. Using reference TRBV7-3 and TRBJ2-3 for the parts outside the CDR3, the full variable domain is GAGVSQTPSNKVTEKGKYVELRCDPISGHTALYWYRQSLGQGPEFLIYFQGTGAADDSGLPNDRFFAVRPEGSVSTLKIQRTERGDSAVYLCASSLSVGSPDTQYFGPGTRLTVL.

In the case of this clone: The identical CDR3 is also encoded by other nucleotide sequences in the sample. The chain uses TRBV6-5 and TRBJ2-5; D is perhaps TRBD1 (6 bases). This CDR3 is 14 amino acids long. Between the trimmed V and J ends, which lost 2 bases and 3 bases, there was a span of 10 bases. Germline CDR1 reads MNHEY; CDR2 reads SVGAGI. The CDR3 DNA sequence: TGTGCCAGCAGTTACGGGTCAGGGGAAGAGACCCAGTACTTC. It codes for CASSYGSGEETQYF.

This clone was detected a few times. V is TRBV9 and J is TRBJ2-5, with a possible D match to TRBD2 (6 bases). Trimming took off 3 bases at V and 5 bases at J, with 14 bases between the two ends. From germline, CDR1 is SGDLS and CDR2 YYNGEE. The length of the CDR3 is 14 residues. Here the CDR3 reads CASSGRESEETQYF. CDR3 nucleotides: TGTGCCAGCAGCGGGAGGGAATCGGAGGAGACCCAGTACTTC.

The chain recombines TRBV6-5 with TRBJ1-5; possibly TRBD1 for D (6 bases). V lost 5 bases to trimming and J lost 6 bases, with 14 bases between them. This CDR3 spans 14 amino acids. Germline CDR1 and CDR2: MNHEY and SVGAGI. The CDR3 sequence: CASSHLGAPQPQHF. The CDR3 DNA reads TGTGCCAGCAGTCACTTGGGGGCCCCTCAGCCCCAGCATTTT.

This clone was detected only a few times. The chain joins TRBV5-4 to TRBJ2-5, with a weak D call TRBD2 (7 bases). V gave up 10 bases and J gave up 2 bases, with 18 bases separating them. The CDR3 has 14 residues. CDR1 is SGHNT and CDR2 is YYREEE in the germline V gene (reference sequence). CDR3 DNA sequence: TGTGCCGGAATGTTGGGAGGGGGACAAGAGACCCAGTACTTC. Protein sequence: CAGMLGGGQETQYF.

This clone is a singleton in its sample. The chain employs TRBV5-1 and TRBJ2-7, with 9 positions matching TRBD1. Germline trimming cut 0 bases from V and 0 bases from J; bases unmatched to any gene: 7. CDR1 and CDR2 (germline): SGHRS, YFSETQ. The CDR3 runs to 17 residues. The CDR3 region has the DNA TGCGCCAGCAGCTTGGAGGGACAGGGATTTAGCTCCTACGAGCAGTACTTC. Protein product: CASSLEGQGFSSYEQYF.